Following are 22 T cell receptor beta chains from one sample sequenced in a study of cytomegalovirus exposure and HLA in healthy donors. Produced via immunoSEQ multiplex PCR; TCRdb's table is partial and in-frame only. The table includes 140,000 or so clones, approximately 90% detected once. Specimen: PBMCs. Source of these receptors: a woman in her thirties in good health and CMV-seropositive.

The chain joins TRBV19 to TRBJ1-5; D ambiguous. Per germline, CDR1 LNHDA and CDR2 SQIVND (reference sequence). The ends were cut back, 0 bases at V and 6 bases at J, with 6 bases in the middle. The CDR3 sequence is 13 residues long. The CDR3 DNA follows: TGTGCCAGTAGTATAGAAGGAGCTCAGCCCCAGCATTTT. Translating gives CASSIEGAQPQHF.

V and J are TRBV4-1 and TRBJ1-2; D not certain. Trimming stripped 8 bases from V and 8 bases from J, with 18 bases between. Germline CDR1 is MGHRA and CDR2 is YSYEKL. This CDR3 comprises 13 residues. Here the CDR3 DNA reads TGCGCCAGCTCCCCGGAGGGTTTCGGAGGCTACACCTTC. Encoded protein: CASSPEGFGGYTF.

The table lists this clone with a few counts. The chain joins TRBV6-6 to TRBJ2-3; D is possibly TRBD1 (10 bases). Trimming took off 2 bases at V and 14 bases at J, with 17 bases between the two ends. Germline CDR1 MNHNY, CDR2 SVGAGI (reference sequence). This CDR3 has 13 residues. The CDR3 spells CASSYQRGDRGYF. CDR3 sequence (DNA): TGTGCCAGCAGTTACCAGCGGGGGGACAGGGGGTATTTT.

This chain joins TRBV28 and TRBJ1-2, with D unclear. V was cut by 7 bases and J by 3 bases, with 15 bases left in between. Germline CDR1 MDHEN, CDR2 SYDVKM. This CDR3 contains 14 residues. CDR3 coding DNA: TGTGCCAGCAATAGGCCGGGAGCGGACTATGGCTACACCTTC. Protein sequence: CASNRPGADYGYTF.

V gene TRBV7-9 combines with J gene TRBJ2-7; D call uncertain. Germline CDR1 SEHNR, CDR2 FQNEAQ (reference sequence). The CDR3 is 13 amino acids. Trimming pared 4 bases from V and 9 bases from J, leaving 16 bases between. As DNA, the CDR3 is TGTGCCAGCAGCTCGAGTGCGGTGCCTGGGCAGTACTTC. It specifies CASSSSAVPGQYF.

The chain employs TRBV7-9 and TRBJ2-7; D is perhaps TRBD2 (6 bases). The CDR3 covers 15 residues. The V end lost 1 base, the J end lost 6 bases, and 16 bases lay between the germline ends. In germline, CDR1 is SEHNR, CDR2 FQNEAQ (reference sequence). The CDR3 loop is CASSLDGTEAFEQYF. CDR3 sequence (DNA): TGTGCCAGCAGCTTAGACGGGACTGAGGCCTTCGAGCAGTACTTC.

The CDR3 sequence is CASTQTSGQETQYF. CDR3 coding DNA: TGTGCCAGCACCCAAACTAGCGGCCAAGAGACCCAGTACTTC. The chain recombines TRBV25-1 with TRBJ2-5, with TRBD2 matching over 8 bases. Germline V gives CDR1 MGHDK, CDR2 SYGVNS. V trimming: 7 bases; J trimming: 1 base; junction bases outside the gene matches: 5. The CDR3 is 14 residues long.

The chain joins TRBV7-2 to TRBJ1-5; 9 bases match TRBD1. V dropped 6 bases and J dropped 1; count of bases not matched to a gene: 4. The germline V gene encodes CDR1 SGHTA and CDR2 FQGNSA. The CDR3 runs to 15 residues. CDR3 in DNA: TGTGCCAGCAGTTTGGACAGGGGAAGCAATCAGCCCCAGCATTTT. This sequence encodes CASSLDRGSNQPQHF.

Concerning this clone itself: Other nucleotide sequences in the sample specify the same CDR3. V gene TRBV5-6 combines with J gene TRBJ2-3, with no clear D. The germline V and J ends were trimmed by 1 base and 3 bases, with 6 bases remaining between them. CDR3 size: 13 residues. Germline-derived CDR1 and CDR2 are SGHDT and YYEEEE. As DNA, the CDR3 is TGTGCCAGCAGCTTGTTGAGGACAGATACGCAGTATTTT. Residues: CASSLLRTDTQYF.

The chain has TRBV11-2 and TRBJ2-7; 7 bases align to TRBD2. Germline V lookup: CDR1 SGHAT, CDR2 FQNNGV. This CDR3 spans 16 amino acids. After removal of 1 base from V and 3 bases from J, the junction contained 9 bases not matched to a gene. The CDR3: CASSLVWGRAGYEQYF. CDR3 DNA sequence: TGTGCCAGCAGCTTAGTTTGGGGGAGGGCCGGCTACGAGCAGTACTTC.

The V and J genes are TRBV27 and TRBJ2-5; TRBD2 matches at 7 bases. CDR1 and CDR2 from the germline V gene are MNHEY and SMNVEV (reference sequence). Trimming at V came to 4 bases and at J to 7 bases, leaving 3 bases not matched to a gene. This CDR3 is 12 amino acids long. The CDR3 loop is CASSWSGGTQYF. The CDR3, as DNA: TGTGCCAGCAGTTGGTCGGGGGGGACCCAGTACTTC.

The chain carries TRBV5-1 and TRBJ1-3, with 7 bases lining up with TRBD1. In germline, CDR1 is SGHRS, CDR2 YFSETQ. The junction had 7 bases not matched to a gene; V was cut back by 4 bases and J by 6 bases. This CDR3 comprises 14 residues. The CDR3 bases are TGCGCCAGCAGCCAGCGACAGGGAGCAAACACCATATATTTT. It translates to CASSQRQGANTIYF.

The V and J genes are TRBV28 and TRBJ2-7; D is unresolved. Germline loops: CDR1 MDHEN, CDR2 SYDVKM. This CDR3 is 14 amino acids long. Trimming left V 6 bases short and J 2 bases short, with 14 bases between. In DNA form, the CDR3 reads TGTGCCAGCAGGCGCCCGCTTGTCACCTACGAGCAGTACTTC. It translates to CASRRPLVTYEQYF.

This rearrangement joins TRBV5-1 to TRBJ1-1, with D possibly being TRBD1 (5 bases). CDR3 length: 13 amino acids. V dropped 2 bases and J dropped 4 bases, with 9 bases sitting between them. Germline CDR1 is SGHRS and CDR2 is YFSETQ. CDR3 sequence (DNA): TGCGCCAGCAGCTTTGCGGGGGGCACTGAAGCTTTCTTT. It encodes CASSFAGGTEAFF.

The chain combines TRBV7-8 with TRBJ2-5; 9 positions match TRBD2. CDR1 SGHVS and CDR2 FQNEAQ come from the germline V gene. This CDR3 is 18 amino acids long. With 5 bases clipped from V and 0 bases from J, the junction kept 13 bases outside the gene matches. The CDR3 DNA reads TGTGCCAGCAGCGCGGCACTAGCGGGCCATACCTACCAAGAGACCCAGTACTTC. Amino acids: CASSAALAGHTYQETQYF.

This chain connects TRBV11-2 to TRBJ2-7; a possible D gene is TRBD2 (5 bases). Germline V gene sequence: CDR1 SGHAT, CDR2 FQNNGV. Trimming stripped 5 bases from V and 5 bases from J, with 19 bases between. The CDR3 loop spans 15 amino acids. CDR3: CASSAPLVGIHEQYF. In DNA, the CDR3 is TGTGCCAGCAGCGCACCACTAGTAGGGATCCACGAGCAGTACTTC. The full variable domain, in which reference TRBV11-2 and TRBJ2-7 provide the parts outside the CDR3, is EAGVAQSPRYKIIEKRQSVAFWCNPISGHATLYWYQQILGQGPKLLIQFQNNGVVDDSQLPKDRFSAERLKGVDSTLKIQPAKLEDSAVYLCASSAPLVGIHEQYFGPGTRLTVT.

This clone was detected only once. V gene TRBV7-9 combines with J gene TRBJ2-3, with a weak D call TRBD1 (6 bases). This CDR3 has 15 amino acids. Germline lookup yields CDR1 SEHNR and CDR2 FQNEAQ (reference sequence). Trimming pared 7 bases from V and 2 bases from J, leaving 16 bases between. The CDR3 sequence: CASTPGVQNTDTQYF. CDR3 coding DNA: TGTGCCAGCACCCCAGGGGTTCAGAACACAGATACGCAGTATTTT. The complete variable domain, with remaining parts taken from reference TRBV7-9 and TRBJ2-3, reads DTGVSQNPRHKITKRGQNVTFRCDPISEHNRLYWYRQTLGQGPEFLTYFQNEAQLEKSRLLSDRFSAERPKGSFSTLEIQRTEQGDSAMYLCASTPGVQNTDTQYFGPGTRLTVL.

This sequence joins TRBV5-1 and TRBJ2-5, with 9 nucleotides matching TRBD1. V was pared by 2 bases and J by 3 bases, with 5 bases of the junction left unmatched. CDR3 size: 15 residues. Germline lookup yields CDR1 SGHRS and CDR2 YFSETQ. This CDR3 reads CASSFGTGKEETQYF. CDR3 DNA sequence: TGCGCCAGCAGCTTCGGGACAGGGAAAGAAGAGACCCAGTACTTC.

The chain links TRBV28 to TRBJ1-5; the match to TRBD1 covers 10 bases. The CDR3 has 14 residues. Germline V gene lookup returns CDR1 MDHEN and CDR2 SYDVKM. Trimming cost V 6 bases and J 6 bases; bases outside gene matches: 5. The CDR3 DNA reads TGTGCCAGCAGCCTGACAGGGGGCGGTCAGCCCCAGCATTTT. This sequence encodes CASSLTGGGQPQHF.

The chain is built from TRBV6-1 and TRBJ1-4; TRBD1 is a possible D gene (6 bases). The CDR3 totals 14 residues. The germline gives CDR1 MNHNS, CDR2 SASEGT. Trimming removed 4 bases at V and 10 bases at J, with 16 bases between. DNA of the CDR3: TGTGCCAGCAGTGTTGAGACGGTAGGGGGAAAACTGTTTTTT. Protein sequence: CASSVETVGGKLFF.

This chain joins TRBV2 and TRBJ1-3; 9 bases align to TRBD1. V was clipped by 6 bases and J by 1 base; unmatched bases: 4. CDR1 is SNHLY and CDR2 is FYNNEI in the germline V gene. There are 15 residues in the CDR3. The CDR3, as DNA: TGTGCCAGCAGCCAGGACAGGGGATCTGGAAACACCATATATTTT. Translated, it gives CASSQDRGSGNTIYF.

To note about this clone: Other DNA sequences in the same sample also yield this CDR3. This chain connects TRBV19 to TRBJ1-5; 8 nucleotides line up with TRBD1. Per germline, CDR1 LNHDA and CDR2 SQIVND (reference sequence). The CDR3 contains 15 residues. The ends lost 5 bases at V and 4 bases at J; junction bases unmatched: 7. CDR3 region: CASSVGQGVNQPQHF. CDR3 bases: TGTGCCAGTAGTGTCGGACAGGGCGTGAATCAGCCCCAGCATTTT.